This entry features one TCR beta chain sequence. Its antigen remains undetermined. Within one base of it there is no much larger clone, and no base qualities were kept. These data originate in a study of control samples from healthy donors and cancer patients (dated by TCRdb to 2020 to 2021). Via the germline V gene (reference sequence), CDR1 is GTSNPN and CDR2 SVGIG. The CDR3 runs 16 amino acids, cysteine and phenylalanine included. The only DNA kept is the CDR3, 48 bases in frame from the first base. V loses 2 bases, J loses 3 bases, and the germline ends lie 17 bases apart. Libraries were constructed by the immunoSEQ multiplex PCR assay. Sourced from immuneACCESS, this table was stored by TCRdb with only in-frame sequences that have V and J called. A share of the clones is absent; for the studies checked, an unresolved V gene accounts for under half, and the remainder has no known explanation. This sample lists about 100,000 clones; 87% were detected once. Together, the top ten hold 15% to 20% of the sample.

Material for sequencing was blood. The source of this sequence is a woman aged 50 to 60 in good health. The rearranged chain carries TRBV30 and TRBJ1-3; tentative D gene TRBD1, with 6 bases matching. The CDR3 amino acid sequence is: CAWSSAGTLIGNTIYF. The DNA is TGTGCCTGGAGTTCAGCCGGGACATTAATTGGAAACACCATATATTTT.